This is a list of T cell receptor beta chains from one sample in a study of response to subunit inactivated influenza vaccine. TCRdb redid the calling of the RT-PCR reads with MiXCR, one entry per CDR3 protein. The sample includes about 570,000 distinct CDR3 sequences, 12% of them seen just once. The source material was PBMCs from blood, sampled on the day of vaccination. The receptor source for this set is a man aged 50 to 59 who received an inactivated influenza vaccine. The CDR3 runs from the conserved cysteine through the conserved F or W. A D gene is named only where the DNA matches it firmly. The size entry is marked missing in some rows and otherwise reads once, few, many or a size class.

few,-,TRBJ2-3,TRBV7-2,CASSTFWGATDTQYF,TGTGCCAGCAGCACCTTTTGGGGGGCCACAGATACGCAGTATTTT
few,TRBD1,TRBJ1-1,TRBV29-1,CSVLDRENTEAFF,TGCAGCGTGCTGGACAGGGAGAACACTGAAGCTTTCTTT
many,TRBD1,TRBJ1-5,TRBV12-3/TRBV12-4,CASSPGTGVSNQPQHF,TGTGCCAGCAGCCCTGGGACAGGGGTTAGCAATCAGCCCCAGCATTTT
-,TRBD1,TRBJ2-1,TRBV5-6,CASSGKDRAWANEQFF,TGTGCCAGCAGCGGGAAGGACAGGGCCTGGGCCAATGAGCAGTTCTTC
few,-,TRBJ1-6,TRBV12-3/TRBV12-4,CASSLGLLANSPLHF,TGTGCCAGCAGTTTAGGACTTCTGGCTAATTCACCCCTCCACTTT
-,-,TRBJ2-1,TRBV15,CATSRDRPYNEQFF,TGTGCCACCAGCAGAGATCGACCCTACAATGAGCAGTTCTTC
few,TRBD2,TRBJ2-7,TRBV19,CASSTSGAGGPYEQYF,TGTGCCAGTAGTACTTCCGGCGCGGGGGGACCCTACGAGCAGTACTTC
many,TRBD2,TRBJ2-1,TRBV29-1,CSVEDLSGGRDEQFF,TGCAGCGTTGAAGATCTAAGCGGGGGGCGGGATGAGCAGTTCTTC
few,-,TRBJ2-2,TRBV7-2,CASSPGAPGELFF,TGTGCCAGCAGCCCCGGGGCCCCAGGGGAGCTGTTTTTT
-,-,TRBJ2-3,TRBV20-1,CSAQSVTGSYNTDTQYF,TGCAGTGCTCAAAGTGTAACAGGGAGTTATAACACAGATACGCAGTATTTT
-,-,TRBJ2-3,TRBV27,CASFPGPSSLVTDTQYF,TGTGCCAGCTTTCCCGGACCGTCTAGTTTGGTCACAGATACGCAGTATTTT
few,-,TRBJ2-1,TRBV5-5,CASSPGAGAFSNEQFF,TGTGCCAGCAGCCCAGGGGCGGGGGCGTTTTCCAATGAGCAGTTCTTC
few,-,TRBJ2-7,TRBV6-5,CASSYDRTHEQYF,TGTGCCAGCAGTTATGACAGGACCCACGAGCAGTACTTC
few,TRBD1,TRBJ2-7,TRBV7-8,CASSLGPILLRTGEPYEQYF,TGTGCCAGCAGCTTAGGGCCCATCCTATTAAGGACAGGGGAACCCTACGAGCAGTACTTC
many,-,TRBJ2-3,TRBV6-2/TRBV6-3,CASSYSGGDTQYF,TGTGCCAGCAGTTACTCAGGGGGAGATACGCAGTATTTT
few,-,TRBJ2-1,TRBV7-2,CASSFYLAETYNEQFF,TGTGCCAGCAGCTTCTATTTAGCGGAAACCTACAATGAGCAGTTCTTC
many,-,TRBJ1-2,TRBV12-3/TRBV12-4,CASTTRGVPYGYTF,TGTGCCAGCACCACACGAGGGGTTCCCTATGGCTACACCTTC
-,-,TRBJ2-5,TRBV4-3,CASSQDGRVGETQYF,TGCGCCAGCAGCCAAGATGGGCGGGTCGGAGAGACCCAGTACTTC
few,-,TRBJ2-5,TRBV4-2,CASSPRGTKETQYF,TGTGCCAGCAGCCCCAGGGGAACCAAAGAGACCCAGTACTTC
-,-,TRBJ2-4,TRBV7-9,CASSLLGENIQYF,TGTGCCAGCAGCTTACTAGGCGAAAACATTCAGTACTTC
few,-,TRBJ2-2,TRBV18,CASSPPPEARGTGELFF,TGTGCCAGCTCACCCCCTCCCGAGGCCCGGGGGACCGGGGAGCTGTTTTTT
-,-,TRBJ2-6,TRBV13,CASSLNTVSGANVLTF,TGTGCCAGCAGCTTAAACACGGTCTCTGGGGCCAACGTCCTGACTTTC
few,TRBD2,TRBJ2-2,TRBV7-8,CASRGQGRASFGELFF,TGTGCCAGCAGAGGTCAAGGGAGGGCTAGCTTCGGGGAGCTGTTTTTT
few,-,TRBJ2-2,TRBV12-3/TRBV12-4,CASTTGVNTGELFF,TGTGCCAGCACAACGGGGGTGAACACCGGGGAGCTGTTTTTT
many,-,TRBJ1-2,TRBV28,CACAEYYGYTF,TGTGCCTGCGCGGAGTACTATGGCTACACCTTC
-,-,TRBJ1-1,TRBV20-1,CSARKGMNTEAFF,TGCAGTGCTAGAAAGGGCATGAACACTGAAGCTTTCTTT
-,-,TRBJ2-7,TRBV15,CATSRVRRTYEQYF,TGTGCCACCAGCAGAGTCCGCAGAACTTACGAGCAGTACTTC
-,TRBD1,TRBJ2-2,TRBV20-1,CSARETGQGTGELFF,TGCAGTGCTAGAGAAACCGGACAGGGGACCGGGGAGCTGTTTTTT
few,TRBD2,TRBJ2-7,TRBV3-1,CASSPAGGSYEQYF,TGTGCCAGCAGCCCAGCGGGAGGGTCCTACGAGCAGTACTTC
once,-,TRBJ1-1,TRBV18,CASSPRQGERYTEAFF,TGTGCCAGCTCACCGAGACAAGGGGAGCGGTACACTGAAGCTTTCTTT
-,TRBD1,TRBJ2-5,TRBV15,CATSRSDRGSETQYF,TGTGCCACCAGCAGGAGTGACAGGGGAAGTGAGACCCAGTACTTC
few,-,TRBJ1-2,TRBV12-3/TRBV12-4,CASSSSFGGYTF,TGTGCCAGCAGCTCGTCGTTTGGTGGCTACACCTTC
few,TRBD2,TRBJ2-5,TRBV7-2,CASSGTNDETQYF,TGTGCCAGCAGCGGGACTAATGATGAGACCCAGTACTTC
-,-,TRBJ2-7,TRBV7-8,CASSRGSEAVDEQYF,TGTGCCAGCAGCCGGGGATCGGAGGCTGTGGACGAGCAGTACTTC
-,TRBD1,TRBJ2-5,TRBV28,CASSSTDRGSETQYF,TGTGCCAGCAGTTCAACCGACAGGGGGAGCGAGACCCAGTACTTC
few,-,TRBJ2-1,TRBV6-2/TRBV6-3,CASSYLTVRNEQFF,TGTGCCAGCAGTTATCTCACAGTGAGGAATGAGCAGTTCTTC
-,-,TRBJ2-4,TRBV7-9,CASSLGSIAKNIQYF,TGTGCCAGCAGCTTAGGCAGTATAGCCAAAAACATTCAGTACTTC
-,TRBD1,TRBJ1-5,TRBV6-1,CASRPWDRAQPQHF,TGTGCCAGCAGGCCTTGGGACAGGGCACAGCCCCAGCATTTT
many,-,TRBJ1-1,TRBV5-1,CASNPGGGLNTEAFF,TGCGCCAGCAACCCGGGGGGCGGACTGAACACTGAAGCTTTCTTT
many,-,TRBJ2-5,TRBV5-1,CASSPGPPVETQYF,TGCGCCAGCAGCCCTGGCCCTCCGGTAGAGACCCAGTACTTC
-,-,TRBJ2-7,TRBV28,CASSGLQGKGVTYEQYF,TGTGCCAGCAGTGGACTCCAGGGGAAGGGGGTAACCTACGAGCAGTACTTC
few,TRBD2,TRBJ2-5,TRBV12-3/TRBV12-4,CASRTSGEETQYF,TGTGCCAGCAGAACTAGCGGAGAAGAGACCCAGTACTTC
few,-,TRBJ2-7,TRBV6-5,CASSFGFSSEQYF,TGTGCCAGCAGTTTCGGGTTTTCGTCCGAGCAGTACTTC
-,TRBD2,TRBJ2-1,TRBV10-3,CAIKGIAGGDNEQFF,TGTGCCATCAAGGGAATAGCGGGAGGGGACAATGAGCAGTTCTTC
-,-,TRBJ1-5,TRBV11-1,CASSLAKGPLYSNQPQHF,TGTGCCAGCAGCTTAGCTAAGGGGCCCCTGTATAGCAATCAGCCCCAGCATTTT
few,-,TRBJ1-4,TRBV27,CASNYPGEPEKLFF,TGTGCCAGCAATTATCCGGGTGAACCTGAAAAACTGTTTTTT
few,TRBD2,TRBJ2-1,TRBV20-1,CSFSGSGGNEQFF,TGCAGTTTTTCGGGTAGCGGGGGGAATGAGCAGTTCTTC
-,TRBD2,TRBJ2-1,TRBV3-1,CASSQGGGLVQFF,TGTGCCAGCAGCCAAGGGGGGGGGTTGGTTCAGTTCTTC
few,-,TRBJ1-4,TRBV20-1,CSATRDGSNEKLFF,TGCAGTGCTACGCGGGACGGGTCTAATGAAAAACTGTTTTTT
few,-,TRBJ1-4,TRBV12-3/TRBV12-4,CASTEVGLGEKLFF,TGTGCCAGCACCGAAGTGGGGCTGGGTGAAAAACTGTTTTTT
few,TRBD2,TRBJ2-1,TRBV28,CASSPASGGLGDEQFF,TGTGCCAGCAGTCCAGCTAGCGGGGGGCTTGGGGATGAGCAGTTCTTC
many,-,TRBJ1-1,TRBV4-3,CASSQDLSPRNTEAFF,TGCGCCAGCAGCCAAGATTTGTCCCCCCGAAACACTGAAGCTTTCTTT
-,-,TRBJ2-3,TRBV27,CASSLNLVTDTQYF,TGTGCCAGCAGTTTAAACCTAGTCACAGATACGCAGTATTTT
many,-,TRBJ2-7,TRBV3-1,CASSPSSVPYEQYF,TGTGCCAGCAGCCCTTCTAGCGTTCCCTACGAGCAGTACTTC